This section outlines one TCR beta chain sequence together with its context. This sample was taken from a study of shared T cell receptors in the human thymus. Clones were read by immunoSEQ multiplex PCR, and TCRdb kept only the in-frame ones, dropping some. The sample lists more than 550,000 clones; roughly 85% were seen once. The CDR3 has 15 amino acids. The germline CDR1 and CDR2 sequences are MNHNY and SVGAGI (reference sequence). V gave up 5 bases and J gave up 4 bases; unmatched junction bases: 6. This same sample was also taken into another study, of human thymus T cells. In that study: Having surgery to correct congenital heart defects, healthy Finnish infants acted as the donors. Use of V and J genes seemed skewed within the thymic and blood repertoires.

The chain recombines TRBV6-6 with TRBJ2-1; 9 positions agree with TRBD1. The TCR sequence derives from a girl under three years old with a congenital heart defect. The sequencing input was thymocytes. This CDR3 reads CASSTTGGSYNEQFF. The CDR3 DNA reads as TGTGCCAGCAGTACCACAGGGGGCTCTTACAATGAGCAGTTCTTC.